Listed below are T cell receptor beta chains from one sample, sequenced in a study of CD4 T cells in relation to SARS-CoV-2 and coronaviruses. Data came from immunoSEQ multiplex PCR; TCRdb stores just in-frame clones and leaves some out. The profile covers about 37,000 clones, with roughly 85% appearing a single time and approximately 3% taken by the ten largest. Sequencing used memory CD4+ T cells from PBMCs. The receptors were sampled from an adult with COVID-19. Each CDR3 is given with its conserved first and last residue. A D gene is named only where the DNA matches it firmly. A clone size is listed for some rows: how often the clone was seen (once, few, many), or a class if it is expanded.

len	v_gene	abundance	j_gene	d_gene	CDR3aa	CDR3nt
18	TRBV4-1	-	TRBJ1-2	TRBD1	CASSKLGQGDSANYGYTF	TGCGCCAGCAGCAAGCTAGGACAGGGCGATTCAGCTAACTATGGCTACACCTTC
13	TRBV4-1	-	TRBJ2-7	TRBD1	CASSLRQGDEQYF	TGCGCCAGCAGCCTCCGACAGGGCGACGAGCAGTACTTC
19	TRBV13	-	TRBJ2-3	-	CASSSRDTLWTRGTDTQYF	TGTGCCAGCAGCTCCCGTGATACCTTATGGACGAGAGGCACAGATACGCAGTATTTT
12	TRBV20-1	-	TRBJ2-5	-	CSASRAQETQYF	TGCAGTGCTAGTCGGGCCCAAGAGACCCAGTACTTC
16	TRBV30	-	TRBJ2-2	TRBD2	CAGGPDGGGYTGELFF	TGTGCCGGAGGTCCAGATGGGGGGGGATACACCGGGGAGCTGTTTTTT
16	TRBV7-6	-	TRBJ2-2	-	CASSLGQRANTGELFF	TGTGCCAGCAGCTTAGGCCAGCGGGCGAACACCGGGGAGCTGTTTTTT
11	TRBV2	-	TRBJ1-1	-	CASATRYGAFF	TGTGCCAGCGCTACCCGGTACGGAGCTTTCTTT
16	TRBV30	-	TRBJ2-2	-	CAWSAPGSLNAGELFF	TGTGCCTGGAGTGCCCCCGGCAGCCTCAACGCCGGGGAGCTGTTTTTT
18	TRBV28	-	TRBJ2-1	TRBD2	CASSYPGTSGLSYNEQFF	TGTGCCAGCAGTTATCCTGGTACTAGCGGGTTATCCTACAATGAGCAGTTCTTC
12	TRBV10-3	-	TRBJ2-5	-	CAISEFKETQYF	TGTGCCATCAGTGAGTTTAAAGAGACCCAGTACTTC
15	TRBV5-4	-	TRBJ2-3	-	CASSFRDASTDTQYF	TGTGCCAGCAGCTTCAGGGATGCTAGCACAGATACGCAGTATTTT
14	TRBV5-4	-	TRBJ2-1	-	CASSLRQDAGAEFF	TGTGCCAGCAGCTTGCGTCAAGACGCGGGCGCAGAGTTCTTC
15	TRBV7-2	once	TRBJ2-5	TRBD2	CASSLLAGFQETQYF	TGTGCCAGCAGCTTACTAGCGGGGTTTCAAGAGACCCAGTACTTC
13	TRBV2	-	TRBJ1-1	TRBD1	CASTPGQGRVPFF	TGTGCCAGCACCCCAGGACAGGGTAGAGTGCCTTTCTTT
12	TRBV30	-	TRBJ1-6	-	CAWGRELAPLHF	TGTGCCTGGGGACGGGAGTTGGCACCCCTCCACTTT
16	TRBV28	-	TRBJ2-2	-	CAAKQGGATNTGELFF	TGTGCCGCAAAACAAGGGGGGGCGACGAACACCGGGGAGCTGTTTTTT
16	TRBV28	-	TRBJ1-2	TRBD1	CASRGDRGNTNYGYTF	TGTGCCAGCCGGGGGGACAGGGGGAATACTAACTATGGCTACACCTTC